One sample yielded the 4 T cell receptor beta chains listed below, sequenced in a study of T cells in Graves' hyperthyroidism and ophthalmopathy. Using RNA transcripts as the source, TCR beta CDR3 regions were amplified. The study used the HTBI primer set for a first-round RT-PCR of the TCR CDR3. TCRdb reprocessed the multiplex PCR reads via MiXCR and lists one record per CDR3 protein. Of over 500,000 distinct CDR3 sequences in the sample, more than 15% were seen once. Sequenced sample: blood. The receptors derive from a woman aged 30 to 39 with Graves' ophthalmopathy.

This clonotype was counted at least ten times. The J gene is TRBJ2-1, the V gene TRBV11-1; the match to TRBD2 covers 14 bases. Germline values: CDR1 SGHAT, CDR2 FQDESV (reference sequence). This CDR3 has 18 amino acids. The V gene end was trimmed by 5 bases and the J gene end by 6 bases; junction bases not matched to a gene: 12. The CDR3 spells CASSHGLAGGRWPNEQFF. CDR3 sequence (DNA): TGTGCCAGCAGCCATGGACTAGCGGGAGGTCGGTGGCCCAATGAGCAGTTCTTC.

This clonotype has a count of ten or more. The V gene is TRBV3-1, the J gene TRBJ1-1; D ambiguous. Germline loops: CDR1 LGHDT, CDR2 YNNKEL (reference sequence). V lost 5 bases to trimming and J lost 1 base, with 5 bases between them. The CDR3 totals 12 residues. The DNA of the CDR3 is TGTGCCAGCAGCTACGAGAACACTGAAGCTTTCTTT. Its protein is CASSYENTEAFF.

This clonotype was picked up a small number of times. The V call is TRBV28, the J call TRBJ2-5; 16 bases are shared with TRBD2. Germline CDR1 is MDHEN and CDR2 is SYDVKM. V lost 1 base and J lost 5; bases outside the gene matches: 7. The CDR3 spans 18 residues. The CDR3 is CASSLSFWGLAGGETQYF. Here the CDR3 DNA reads TGTGCCAGCAGTTTATCCTTTTGGGGACTAGCGGGAGGGGAGACCCAGTACTTC.

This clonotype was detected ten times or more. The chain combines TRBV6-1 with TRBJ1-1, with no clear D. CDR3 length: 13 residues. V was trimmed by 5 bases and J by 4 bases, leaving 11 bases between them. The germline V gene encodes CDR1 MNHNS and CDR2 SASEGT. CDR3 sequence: CASSRDVGTEAFF. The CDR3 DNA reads TGTGCCAGCAGTAGAGATGTTGGCACTGAAGCTTTCTTT.